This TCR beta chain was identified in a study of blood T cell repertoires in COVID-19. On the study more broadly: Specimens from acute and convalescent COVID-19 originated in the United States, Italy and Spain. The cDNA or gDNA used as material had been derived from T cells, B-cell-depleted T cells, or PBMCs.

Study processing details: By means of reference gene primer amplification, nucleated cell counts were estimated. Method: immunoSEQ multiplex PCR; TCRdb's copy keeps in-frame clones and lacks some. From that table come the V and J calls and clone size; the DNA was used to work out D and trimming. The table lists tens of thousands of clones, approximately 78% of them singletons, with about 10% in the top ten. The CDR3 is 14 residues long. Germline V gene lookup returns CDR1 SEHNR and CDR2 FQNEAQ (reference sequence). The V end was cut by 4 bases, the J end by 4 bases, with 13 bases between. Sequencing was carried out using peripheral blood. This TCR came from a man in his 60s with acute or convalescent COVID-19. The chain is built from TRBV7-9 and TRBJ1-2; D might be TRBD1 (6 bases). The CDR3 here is CASSSEQGSYGYTF. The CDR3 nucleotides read TGTGCCAGCAGCTCAGAACAGGGCTCCTATGGCTACACCTTC.